The 11 T cell receptor beta chains listed next were all sequenced from one sample in a study of blood T cell repertoires in COVID-19. This table comes from immunoSEQ multiplex PCR, and its TCRdb copy is limited to in-frame clones, with some not included. This table holds fewer than 350,000 clones, approximately 86% found once. Sequencing was carried out using peripheral blood. These receptors all come from a woman aged 65 to 85 with COVID-19, enrolled during active disease.

This clone was observed a single time. The V gene is TRBV7-2, the J gene TRBJ2-5; possibly TRBD2 for D (6 bases). The V gene lost 3 bases and the J gene lost 1 base, with 15 bases spanning the gap. This CDR3 has 16 residues. Germline CDR1 SGHTA, CDR2 FQGNSA. Written as DNA, the CDR3 is TGTGCCAGCAGCTTGCCCGGGACTCGGATCCAAGAGACCCAGTACTTC. It specifies CASSLPGTRIQETQYF.

The chain joins TRBV4-1 to TRBJ2-1; D is perhaps TRBD2 (6 bases). CDR1 and CDR2 (germline): MGHRA, YSYEKL. This CDR3 has 16 residues. V was trimmed by 5 bases and J by 0 bases, leaving 14 bases between them. CDR3 protein: CASSLGRGDSYNEQFF. CDR3 nucleotides: TGCGCCAGCAGCTTGGGGCGCGGGGACTCCTACAATGAGCAGTTCTTC.

The chain recombines TRBV10-2 with TRBJ2-7; D unclear. The CDR3 is made up of 13 amino acids. V was clipped by 2 bases and J by 3 bases, with 8 bases between them. Germline lookup yields CDR1 WSHSY and CDR2 SAAADI. The CDR3 protein is CASSEEWSYEQYF. The CDR3 DNA reads as TGCGCCAGCAGTGAGGAATGGAGCTACGAGCAGTACTTC.

The chain uses TRBV4-3 and TRBJ2-7; TRBD2 matches 12 bases. Germline V CDR1 and CDR2: LGHNA, YSLEER. The V segment lost 0 bases and the J segment 2 bases; nucleotides outside the gene matches: 2. The CDR3 is 16 amino acids. CDR3 amino acids: CASSQDSSGGAYEQYF. Written as DNA, the CDR3 is TGCGCCAGCAGCCAAGATTCTAGCGGGGGGGCCTACGAGCAGTACTTC.

The rearrangement uses TRBV5-5 and TRBJ2-5; 8 bases map to TRBD1. The CDR3 runs to 14 residues. V was clipped by 2 bases and J by 4 bases; unmatched bases: 4. The germline gives CDR1 SGHKS, CDR2 YYEKEE (reference sequence). Here the CDR3 reads CASSFSGGGETQYF. The CDR3 bases are TGTGCCAGCAGCTTTTCAGGGGGCGGAGAGACCCAGTACTTC.

The rearrangement joins TRBV29-1 to TRBJ1-2, with TRBD1 as a possible D gene (5 bases). V lost 6 bases and J 3 bases, leaving 17 bases between the germline ends. Germline CDR1 reads SQVTM; CDR2 reads ANQGSEA. The CDR3 extends over 14 amino acids. CDR3 region: CSVDTGTHHYGYTF. The DNA of the CDR3 is TGCAGCGTCGATACAGGAACTCATCACTATGGCTACACCTTC.

V and J are TRBV10-3 and TRBJ1-1; the D gene is possibly TRBD1 (5 bases). V lost 3 bases and J lost 1, with 6 bases in between. This CDR3 contains 13 residues. The germline V gene encodes CDR1 ENHRY and CDR2 SYGVKD. The CDR3 sequence: CAISDRENTEAFF. The CDR3 nucleotides read TGTGCCATCAGTGACAGGGAGAACACTGAAGCTTTCTTT.

V usage is TRBV10-3 and J usage is TRBJ1-1; D perhaps matches TRBD1 (6 bases). The V and J ends lost 1 base and 3 bases respectively, with 15 bases between them. The CDR3 is 16 residues long. Germline CDR1 ENHRY, CDR2 SYGVKD. The CDR3 DNA reads TGTGCCATCAGTGAGTTGTTCGGGGGGCGCGACACTGAAGCTTTCTTT. It codes for CAISELFGGRDTEAFF.

The chain has TRBV28 and TRBJ2-7; D gene uncertain. Germline V gene lookup returns CDR1 MDHEN and CDR2 SYDVKM. V was pared by 3 bases and J by 2 bases, with 11 bases between. The CDR3 contains 14 residues. The CDR3 loop is CASSFAEYPYEQYF. The CDR3 DNA reads as TGTGCCAGCAGTTTCGCGGAGTATCCCTACGAGCAGTACTTC.

The rearrangement uses TRBV4-3 and TRBJ2-7, with D possibly TRBD2 on 6 matching bases. The CDR3 has 15 amino acids. Germline assignment: CDR1 LGHNA and CDR2 YSLEER. Trimming left V 6 bases short and J 3 bases short, with 18 bases between. In DNA form, the CDR3 reads TGCGCCAGCAGTTCAGTAGCGGCAGGGTACTACGAGCAGTACTTC. Its translation is CASSSVAAGYYEQYF.

This clone was picked up one time. V is TRBV28 and J is TRBJ2-7; D is unresolved. V lost 5 bases and J 0 bases, leaving 14 bases between the germline ends. CDR3 size: 15 residues. Germline CDR1 and CDR2: MDHEN and SYDVKM. CDR3 nucleotides: TGTGCCAGCAGTCCAGCAGGTTTGAGCTCCTACGAGCAGTACTTC. This translates into CASSPAGLSSYEQYF.